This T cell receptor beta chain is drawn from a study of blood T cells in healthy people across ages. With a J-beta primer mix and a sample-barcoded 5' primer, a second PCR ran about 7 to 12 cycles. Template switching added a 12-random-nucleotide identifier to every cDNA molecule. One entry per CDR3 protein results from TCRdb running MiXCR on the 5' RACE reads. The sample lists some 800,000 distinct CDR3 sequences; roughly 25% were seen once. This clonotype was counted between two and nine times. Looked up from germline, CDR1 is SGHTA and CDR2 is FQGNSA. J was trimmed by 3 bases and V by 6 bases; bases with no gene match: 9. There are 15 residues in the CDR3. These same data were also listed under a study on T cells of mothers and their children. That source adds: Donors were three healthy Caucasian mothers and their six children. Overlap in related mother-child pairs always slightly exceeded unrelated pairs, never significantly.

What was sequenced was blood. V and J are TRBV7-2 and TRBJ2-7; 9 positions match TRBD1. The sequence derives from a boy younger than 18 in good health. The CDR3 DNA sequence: TGTGCCAGCAGATCACCGGGACAGGGAGGCTACGAGCAGTACTTC. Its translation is CASRSPGQGGYEQYF.